This TCR beta chain is drawn from a study of shared clonotypes between healthy human individuals (dated by TCRdb to 2019 to 2021). Background on the whole study: A few men and a couple of women, aged 18 to 49 years, made up the cohort. Per donor, leukapheresis produced somewhere between about 0.8 and 9 billion PBMCs. Blood TCR repertoires of several healthy adults were deeply sequenced to estimate repertoire size and the extent of clonotype sharing between individuals. For each donor, three plates each were used for CD4 naive and CD4 memory, two plates were used for CD8 naive, and one plate was used for CD8 memory. Different laboratories and diverse techniques were used to prepare libraries and sequence TCR repertoires, to increase sequencing depth and limit assay-specific biases. Points the paper makes about the study in general: Clonotypes shared by all four sorted-subset donors showed higher generation probabilities than non-shared clonotypes. Because the study included only a small number of donors, the genetic and exposure-history diversity represented was limited. Sharing across a few donors was observed for approximately 5% of naive CD4, 3% to 4% of naive CD8, over 2% of memory CD4, and 0.4% of memory CD8 clonotypes. Pairwise subsampling led to the expectation that sequencing depth would affect the degree of clonotype sharing among donors. Incomplete sequencing was indicated by rarefaction of sorted-subset datasets, despite the large sequencing depth. Sampling was restricted to blood, and TCR repertoires in tissues likely differ from the TCR repertoires found in blood. Naive subsets generally had larger estimated clonotype richness than memory subsets.

A note on this clone: Which antigen it targets is not known. No per-base quality is available; no much larger clone lies one base away.

Counted from cysteine to phenylalanine, this CDR3 has 12 amino acids. The DNA shown is the 36-base CDR3, in frame from base 1. At the junction V is shortened by 5 bases and J by 1 base, with 7 bases in between. CDR1 and CDR2 were assigned from the germline V gene as SQVTM and ANQGSEA. Healthy HIV-negative adults with no recently reported acute infections or vaccinations were included as donors. Every donor was a Caucasian adult residing in Nashville, Tennessee, USA. CD4+ T cells were enriched by magnetic negative selection; naive cells were then positively selected on CD45RA, and the negative fraction formed the memory subset. After blood collection by leukapheresis, PBMCs were isolated using Ficoll-Histopaque density gradient centrifugation and then cryopreserved in the vapor phase of liquid nitrogen. Analytical flow cytometry was used to check the purity and quantity of every magnetically sorted T cell population. Each sorted fraction had its genomic DNA isolated and then quantified by UV absorbance on a Nanodrop 2000c.

TCR CDR3 regions were amplified from genomic DNA by multiplex PCR using the deep immunoSEQ assay. Extracted genomic DNA from each cell subset was spread evenly across all wells of several immunoSEQ 96-well plates, with each plate serving as a replicate. For sorted subsets, around 0.2 ug of genomic DNA, equivalent to about 30,000 T cell genomes, went into each replicate PCR. The purified libraries were quantified using a Qubit 3.0 fluorometer, sized with a Bioanalyzer 2100, and then quantified again using the KAPA Library Quantification kit. Every immunoSEQ 96-well plate was sequenced on a separate single-read 150-cycle Illumina NextSeq 550 flow cell. As for the authors' bioinformatics: Because the immunoSEQ output held only junctional sequences and lacked quality scores, the filtering could not match the filtering applied to full-length reads. Sequences were annotated with PyIR, a Python wrapper for IgBLAST v1.9, using IMGT germline references to assign V/J genes and CDR3. Any read was removed if the V/J assignment was weak (E-value above 1e-6), the CDR3 was missing, or the read contained stop codons, out-of-frame junctions, or ambiguous translated residues. V3J clonotypes were defined as sequences sharing an identical inferred V gene, J gene, and CDR3 amino acid sequence. To compute the percentage overlap between repertoires, the number of shared unique clonotypes was divided by the size of the smaller repertoire. RTK rarefaction, the Chao1 estimator, and Recon v2.1 estimates of unobserved clonotypes were used to assess repertoire richness. Generation probabilities were computed with OLGA for all TCRbeta clonotypes obtained by the gDNA method from several donors. What TCRdb holds here is the immuneACCESS table cut down to in-frame rearrangements. Part of the clones is not present; checked against another copy, under half of the missing clones reflect an unresolved V gene, and the others are unexplained. Clonal size and the V and J genes are those of that table, whereas D and trimming came from the DNA. The sample table shows approximately 2,000,000 clones, and less than 95% are seen once. The top ten clones comprise 0.37% of the sample.

This sequence uses TRBV29-1 and TRBJ2-3, with no reliable assignment of the D segment. This clonotype was sampled from a man aged 18 to 29 in good health. Some clones in this sample may be carry-over from other donors' samples. Sequencing was done on a sample of naive CD4+ T cells from PBMCs. Sample cell subset or site, as interpreted from the label and publication: CD45RA+ positively selected. The DNA sequence is TGCAGCGTTTACGCAGGCACAGATACGCAGTATTTT. Its protein is CSVYAGTDTQYF.